This TCR beta chain was captured in a study of post-analysis software for immune sequencing data. Study results and limitations: Controls had lower frequencies than patients of 4 or 5 TRBV segments, which included TRBV5-6, TRBV5-1 and TRBV20-1.

Trimming at V came to 3 bases and at J to 7 bases, leaving 15 bases not matched to a gene. CDR1 is SGHRS, CDR2 YFSETQ, per germline. The CDR3 has 16 residues. Unique molecular identifiers featured in each of the TCR beta cDNA libraries. Using its own MiXCR run on the PCR reads, TCRdb lists one record per CDR3 protein. The sample includes about 260,000 distinct CDR3 sequences, about 40% seen only once; the top ten take less than 6%. This clonotype was found once. Its specificity is not known. A much larger clone lies one base from this, so it may be a read error. The V call is TRBV5-1, the J call TRBJ2-7; 8 bases map to TRBD1. The sample comprised blood. The TCR sequence derives from a girl aged 10-17 years with multiple sclerosis. CDR3 residues: CASSSKTETGANEQYF. CDR3 sequence (DNA): TGCGCCAGCAGCTCGAAGACGGAGACAGGGGCGAATGAGCAGTACTTC.